One sample yielded the 28 T cell receptor beta chains listed below, sequenced in a study of shared clonotypes between healthy human individuals. The data were produced by immunoSEQ multiplex PCR, yet TCRdb's version contains in-frame clones alone and is incomplete. The data show roughly 890,000 clones, over 90% seen once. Cells designated naive CD8 were CD45RO-negative and were positively selected for CCR7, with terminally differentiated effector memory CD45RA+ cells excluded. Sequenced sample: naive CD8+ T cells sorted from blood. These receptors were obtained from a man younger than 40 in good health.

The rearrangement joins TRBV5-1 to TRBJ2-3; the D gene is possibly TRBD1 (6 bases). Germline CDR1 is SGHRS and CDR2 is YFSETQ. The CDR3 covers 12 residues. V shed 5 bases and J shed 6 bases, with 10 bases lying between them. This chain's CDR3 is CASREGDDTQYF. CDR3 in DNA: TGCGCCAGCAGAGAGGGGGACGATACGCAGTATTTT.

The chain links TRBV7-9 to TRBJ2-7, with 7 nucleotides matching TRBD1. The CDR3 consists of 15 residues. V shed 8 bases, J shed 4 bases, and the junction held 14 bases outside the gene matches. Germline V lookup: CDR1 SEHNR, CDR2 FQNEAQ (reference sequence). CDR3 sequence (DNA): TGTGCCAGCCTAACAGGGGAAGGGGGTACATACGAGCAGTACTTC. It encodes CASLTGEGGTYEQYF.

The CDR3 region has the DNA TGTGCCAGCATCCTCCCCCGGGAGGGAGAGTACAATGAGCAGTTCTTC. This encodes CASILPREGEYNEQFF. The chain combines TRBV7-8 with TRBJ2-1, with TRBD2 matching 8 bases. J gave up 4 bases and V 7 bases, and 12 bases lay outside the gene matches. The germline V gene has CDR1 SGHVS and CDR2 FQNEAQ. This CDR3 contains 16 residues.

The rearrangement joins TRBV27 to TRBJ2-6, with D perhaps matching TRBD1 (6 bases). V was pared by 6 bases and J by 0 bases, with 18 bases between. CDR1 and CDR2 from the germline V gene are MNHEY and SMNVEV (reference sequence). The CDR3 is 18 amino acids. The CDR3 is CASRPGAGDPSGANVLTF. DNA for the CDR3: TGTGCCAGCAGACCCGGGGCAGGGGACCCCTCTGGGGCCAACGTCCTGACTTTC. Supplemented by reference TRBV27 and TRBJ2-6, the full variable domain reads EAQVTQNPRYLITVTGKKLTVTCSQNMNHEYMSWYRQDPGLGLRQIYYSMNVEVTDKGDVPEGYKVSRKEKRNFPLILESPSPNQTSLYFCASRPGAGDPSGANVLTFGAGSRLTVL.

This chain uses TRBV28 with TRBJ2-7; tentatively, D is TRBD2 (6 bases). The CDR3 consists of 16 residues. V was clipped by 5 bases and J by 2 bases, with 19 bases between them. In germline, CDR1 is MDHEN, CDR2 SYDVKM. The CDR3 protein is CASSIIGASETYEQYF. The DNA for the CDR3 is TGTGCCAGCAGTATTATCGGCGCTAGCGAAACCTACGAGCAGTACTTC.

The rearrangement uses TRBV18 and TRBJ2-6; D remains unclear. Per the germline V gene, CDR1 is KGHSH and CDR2 is LQKENI. CDR3 size: 14 residues. With 2 bases removed from V and 4 bases from J, the gap between germline ends came to 6 bases. CDR3 nucleotide sequence: TGTGCCAGCTCACCAGGGCTAGGGGCCAACGTCCTGACTTTC. Translating it yields CASSPGLGANVLTF.

In regard to this clone: Within the sample, other DNA sequences also encode this same CDR3. The CDR3 reads CASSLGSNQPQHF. The CDR3 nucleotides are TGTGCCAGCAGCCTGGGTAGCAATCAGCCCCAGCATTTT. The V gene is TRBV13, the J gene TRBJ1-5; D is ambiguous. CDR3 length: 13 amino acids. Germline V gene lookup returns CDR1 PRHDT and CDR2 FYEKMQ (reference sequence). Deletions cut 5 bases from V and 0 bases from J, with 5 bases between.

The chain employs TRBV27 and TRBJ2-1; 9 bases agree with TRBD2. V was clipped by 0 bases and J by 5 bases; unmatched bases: 8. Germline CDR1 MNHEY, CDR2 SMNVEV (reference sequence). This CDR3 is 17 amino acids long. The DNA of the CDR3 is TGTGCCAGCAGTTTATCGCTCCCTCTAGCGGGGAACAATGAGCAGTTCTTC. Translated: CASSLSLPLAGNNEQFF.

The rearrangement links TRBV6-5 to TRBJ2-7; 12 nucleotides match TRBD2. Unmatched junction bases numbered 6, after V lost 7 bases and J lost 2 bases. CDR1 MNHEY and CDR2 SVGAGI come from the germline V gene. The CDR3 spans 15 residues. CDR3 in amino acids: CASKLGLAGPYEQYF. The CDR3 nucleotides read TGTGCCAGCAAATTGGGACTAGCGGGCCCCTACGAGCAGTACTTC.

V is TRBV5-1 and J is TRBJ1-1; 10 positions agree with TRBD1. Trimming took 5 bases from V and 0 from J; bases not matched to a gene: 7. The CDR3 covers 16 residues. Per germline, CDR1 SGHRS and CDR2 YFSETQ. In nucleotides, the CDR3 is TGCGCCAGCAGTAGGACAGGGGGTCTTATGAACACTGAAGCTTTCTTT. Its protein is CASSRTGGLMNTEAFF. The full variable domain, in which reference TRBV5-1 and TRBJ1-1 provide the parts outside the CDR3, is KAGVTQTPRYLIKTRGQQVTLSCSPISGHRSVSWYQQTPGQGLQFLFEYFSETQRNKGNFPGRFSGRQFSNSRSEMNVSTLELGDSALYLCASSRTGGLMNTEAFFGQGTRLTVV.

The V call is TRBV5-6, the J call TRBJ1-1; 7 bases map to TRBD1. The CDR3 totals 14 residues. The germline CDR1 and CDR2 sequences are SGHDT and YYEEEE. J was trimmed by 5 bases and V by 2 bases; bases with no gene match: 6. In DNA, the CDR3 is TGTGCCAGCAGCTTAGGACAGGATAGGACTGAAGCTTTCTTT. It yields the protein CASSLGQDRTEAFF.

The chain recombines TRBV9 with TRBJ2-1; the match to TRBD1 covers 7 bases. This CDR3 has 15 amino acids. With 3 bases clipped from V and 1 base from J, the junction kept 4 bases outside the gene matches. CDR1 is SGDLS and CDR2 is YYNGEE in the germline V gene. CDR3 DNA sequence: TGTGCCAGCAGCGGATCGGGACAGTCCTACAATGAGCAGTTCTTC. Translated: CASSGSGQSYNEQFF.

This chain connects TRBV27 to TRBJ2-1; D may be TRBD1 (5 bases). CDR1 is MNHEY and CDR2 is SMNVEV in the germline V gene (reference sequence). The length of the CDR3 is 15 residues. V was cut by 4 bases and J by 5 bases, with 15 bases left in between. CDR3 loop: CASSSGQGPNNEQFF. The CDR3 bases are TGTGCCAGCAGTTCAGGACAAGGACCCAACAATGAGCAGTTCTTC.

This clone was seen more than once but under ten times. CDR3 amino acids: CASSPLGGGTSYEQYF. In nucleotides, the CDR3 is TGTGCCAGCAGCCCCCTTGGCGGGGGAACCTCCTACGAGCAGTACTTC. V and J are TRBV9 and TRBJ2-7; 7 nucleotides line up with TRBD2. Germline CDR1 and CDR2: SGDLS and YYNGEE. Germline trimming cut 4 bases from V and 0 bases from J; bases unmatched to any gene: 10. The CDR3 consists of 16 residues. The whole variable domain, remainder taken from reference TRBV9 and TRBJ2-7, is DSGVTQTPKHLITATGQRVTLRCSPRSGDLSVYWYQQSLDQGLQFLIQYYNGEERAKGNILERFSAQQFPDLHSELNLSSLELGDSALYFCASSPLGGGTSYEQYFGPGTRLTVT.

This clone was seen a single time. The gene calls are TRBV6-1 and TRBJ2-4; D possibly uses TRBD1 or TRBD2 (5 bases each). This CDR3 comprises 15 residues. CDR1 is MNHNS and CDR2 is SASEGT in the germline V gene. Trimming took off 5 bases at V and 2 bases at J, with 13 bases between the two ends. This CDR3 is CASSPRGVSKNIQYF. CDR3 sequence (DNA): TGTGCCAGCAGTCCCCGGGGCGTCTCCAAAAACATTCAGTACTTC.

The rearrangement uses TRBV30 and TRBJ1-4, with D hard to call. This CDR3 region has 14 residues. Germline V gene data show CDR1 as GTSNPN and CDR2 as SVGIG (reference sequence). Trimming removed 2 bases at V and 7 bases at J, with 14 bases between. The CDR3, as DNA: TGTGCCTGGAGTCCGGGCCTGCGGGGTGAAAAACTGTTTTTT. This sequence encodes CAWSPGLRGEKLFF.

This clone was observed a handful of times. The sample carries other DNA sequences with the same CDR3. The chain uses TRBV28 and TRBJ1-2; D is ambiguous. Germline V gene sequence: CDR1 MDHEN, CDR2 SYDVKM. V lost 5 bases, J lost 5 bases, and 6 bases lay in between. The CDR3 is 11 amino acids. CDR3 nucleotide sequence: TGTGCCAGCAGTAAGAATTATGGCTACACCTTC. It is translated as CASSKNYGYTF.

The chain links TRBV5-1 to TRBJ2-1; D gene uncertain. V lost 7 bases to trimming and J lost 7 bases, with 30 bases between them. The V gene's germline CDR1 is SGHRS and CDR2 YFSETQ. The CDR3 length is 18 residues. The CDR3 bases are TGCGCCAGCGCCTCCGAAATATTATCGCTCAACCCCCCTAATGAGCAGTTCTTC. As protein: CASASEILSLNPPNEQFF.

The chain couples TRBV15 to TRBJ2-2; 7 bases map to TRBD1. V was clipped by 7 bases and J by 1 base; unmatched bases: 3. The CDR3 is 14 amino acids. Germline V CDR1 and CDR2: LNHNV, YYDKDF (reference sequence). CDR3 region: CATNGDRNTGELFF. The CDR3 nucleotides read TGTGCCACCAATGGGGACAGGAACACCGGGGAGCTGTTTTTT.

V usage is TRBV28 and J usage is TRBJ2-7, with D possibly matching TRBD1 (6 bases). V lost 2 bases, J lost 5 bases, and 13 bases lay in between. The CDR3 is 14 residues long. Germline-derived CDR1 and CDR2 are MDHEN and SYDVKM. The CDR3 sequence is CASSLGRGVNEQYF. CDR3 DNA sequence: TGTGCCAGCAGTTTAGGCAGGGGTGTGAACGAGCAGTACTTC.

V usage is TRBV14 and J usage is TRBJ2-7; D is uncertain. This CDR3 contains 16 residues. Germline V gene sequence: CDR1 SGHDN, CDR2 FVKESK. Trimming stripped 1 base from V and 2 bases from J, with 15 bases between. CDR3 coding DNA: TGTGCCAGCAGCCAAGTTCCGCAGAATGGAGCCTACGAGCAGTACTTC. It specifies CASSQVPQNGAYEQYF.

The rearrangement uses TRBV6-6 and TRBJ2-1; D is perhaps TRBD1 or TRBD2 (5 bases each). The CDR3 is 15 amino acids. Germline V lookup: CDR1 MNHNY, CDR2 SVGAGI (reference sequence). V was cut by 2 bases and J by 4 bases, with 12 bases left in between. The CDR3 DNA reads TGTGCCAGCAGTTACGTGGGGGAGTTATACAATGAGCAGTTCTTC. Translated, it gives CASSYVGELYNEQFF.

This clone was seen a few times. This rearrangement joins TRBV9 to TRBJ2-3, with TRBD2 identical over 12 bases. CDR3 length equals 17 residues. V shed 0 bases, J shed 2 bases, and the junction held 4 bases outside the gene matches. Per the germline V gene, CDR1 is SGDLS and CDR2 is YYNGEE. CDR3 residues: CASSVAGLAGPTDTQYF. CDR3 nucleotide sequence: TGTGCCAGCAGCGTAGCCGGACTAGCGGGGCCCACAGATACGCAGTATTTT.

The chain carries TRBV15 and TRBJ2-7; TRBD1 matches 10 bases. J gave up 3 bases and V 5 bases, and 4 bases lay outside the gene matches. Per the germline V gene, CDR1 is LNHNV and CDR2 is YYDKDF (reference sequence). This CDR3 is 14 amino acids long. In DNA form, the CDR3 reads TGTGCCACCAGCGATGGGACAGGGGACTACGAGCAGTACTTC. Amino acid sequence: CATSDGTGDYEQYF.

This sequence joins TRBV7-9 and TRBJ2-5; the match to TRBD2 covers 8 bases. The CDR3 totals 19 residues. Germline V gene lookup returns CDR1 SEHNR and CDR2 FQNEAQ (reference sequence). V shed 4 bases, J shed 3 bases, and the junction held 19 bases outside the gene matches. CDR3 residues: CASSSGGASAYERKETQYF. In DNA, the CDR3 is TGTGCCAGCAGCTCCGGGGGGGCTAGCGCATATGAGAGAAAAGAGACCCAGTACTTC.

A note on this clone: At one boundary the junction diverges from the germline segment, which might be a read error. The chain carries TRBV11-2 and TRBJ1-1; maybe TRBD1 (6 bases). Per the germline V gene, CDR1 is SGHAT and CDR2 is FQNNGV. The CDR3 loop spans 15 amino acids. The CDR3 bases are TGTGCCAGCAGCCTAGATGGGGGGGCGCTCACTGAAGCTTTCTTT. Residues: CASSLDGGALTEAFF.

In DNA, the CDR3 is TGTGCCAGCAGCTCCCTCTCGGAAACAAACTATGGCTACACCTTC. This codes for CASSSLSETNYGYTF. The rearrangement uses TRBV5-4 and TRBJ1-2, with D hard to call. CDR3 length: 15 amino acids. From germline, CDR1 is SGHNT and CDR2 YYREEE (reference sequence). V was clipped by 3 bases and J by 2 bases, with 14 bases between them.

The genes are TRBV15 and TRBJ2-1; D gene unclear. Germline V CDR1 and CDR2: LNHNV, YYDKDF (reference sequence). The germline V and J ends were trimmed by 9 bases and 0 bases, with 12 bases remaining between them. The CDR3 is 14 amino acids. CDR3 bases: TGTGCCACTTCAAACGAAGCCTCCTACAATGAGCAGTTCTTC. Its translation: CATSNEASYNEQFF. Combining the CDR3 with reference TRBV15 and TRBJ2-1 gives the whole variable domain DAMVIQNPRYQVTQFGKPVTLSCSQTLNHNVMYWYQQKSSQAPKLLFHYYDKDFNNEADTPDNFQSRRPNTSFCFLDIRSPGLGDTAMYLCATSNEASYNEQFFGPGTRLTVL.